Below, 14 T cell receptor beta chains from the same sample are listed, as sequenced in a study of cytomegalovirus exposure and HLA in healthy donors. Primers for the PCR totalled 60 Vbeta and 13 Jbeta. The table came from immunoSEQ multiplex PCR; TCRdb's copy has only in-frame clones and leaves some out. The sample includes about 120,000 clones, approximately 61% seen only once; the top ten take around 1.6%. Input material: PBMCs. The receptors stem from a man aged 30 to 45 in good health and CMV-seropositive.

The chain has TRBV5-1 and TRBJ2-2; 9 bases align to TRBD2. J was trimmed by 7 bases and V by 4 bases; bases with no gene match: 11. The CDR3 is 16 residues long. Per the germline V gene, CDR1 is SGHRS and CDR2 is YFSETQ. CDR3 amino acids: CASSPRTSAANGELFF. The DNA of the CDR3 is TGCGCCAGCAGCCCTCGGACTAGCGCCGCCAACGGGGAGCTGTTTTTT.

Only a few counts were recorded for this clone. The J gene is TRBJ2-7, the V gene TRBV7-3; D ambiguous. Deletions cut 11 bases from V and 4 bases from J, with 9 bases between. This CDR3 comprises 10 residues. Germline V gene lookup returns CDR1 SGHTA and CDR2 FQGTGA. CDR3 loop: CAFPLYEQYF. DNA for the CDR3: TGTGCCTTTCCCCTATACGAGCAGTACTTC. The full variable domain, with the rest looked up from reference TRBV7-3 and TRBJ2-7, is GAGVSQTPSNKVTEKGKYVELRCDPISGHTALYWYRQSLGQGPEFLIYFQGTGAADDSGLPNDRFFAVRPEGSVSTLKIQRTERGDSAVYLCAFPLYEQYFGPGTRLTVT.

This clone was seen more than once but under ten times. The CDR3 here is CASSYRGQRYGYTF. CDR3 in DNA: TGTGCCAGCAGTTACAGGGGACAGCGCTATGGCTACACCTTC. The J gene is TRBJ1-2, the V gene TRBV6-6, with TRBD1 matching 7 bases. Looked up from germline, CDR1 is MNHNY and CDR2 is SVGAGI (reference sequence). The CDR3 runs to 14 residues. With 2 bases clipped from V and 4 bases from J, the junction kept 4 bases outside the gene matches.

V gene TRBV7-9 combines with J gene TRBJ2-7, with 7 bases lining up with TRBD2. The CDR3 is 14 residues long. V gave up 5 bases and J gave up 4 bases; unmatched junction bases: 8. The V gene's germline CDR1 is SEHNR and CDR2 FQNEAQ (reference sequence). The CDR3 coding sequence is TGTGCCAGCAGCGGTGCGGGAGAGATATACGAGCAGTACTTC. Encoded protein: CASSGAGEIYEQYF.

The chain is built from TRBV5-4 and TRBJ2-2, with 11 bases that match TRBD2. Trimming cost V 4 bases and J 7 bases; bases outside gene matches: 3. The V gene's germline CDR1 is SGHNT and CDR2 YYREEE (reference sequence). This CDR3 has 14 residues. The CDR3 region is CASSLGLAGGELFF. CDR3 nucleotides: TGTGCCAGCAGCCTCGGACTAGCGGGCGGGGAGCTGTTTTTT.

This chain links TRBV30 with TRBJ1-4; D unresolved. Deletions cut 2 bases from V and 8 bases from J, with 18 bases between. Germline V lookup: CDR1 GTSNPN, CDR2 SVGIG (reference sequence). The CDR3 runs 15 residues. The chain's CDR3 is CAWSPSYPNSEKLFF. CDR3 DNA: TGTGCCTGGAGTCCCTCATACCCGAACTCAGAAAAACTGTTTTTT. Looking up the rest from reference TRBV30 and TRBJ1-4 gives the full variable domain: SQTIHQWPATLVQPVGSPLSLECTVEGTSNPNLYWYRQAAGRGLQLLFYSVGIGQISSEVPQNLSASRPQDRQFILSSKKLLLSDSGFYLCAWSPSYPNSEKLFFGSGTQLSVL.

V and J are TRBV27 and TRBJ2-5; TRBD1 might be the D (7 bases). The assigned J gene may be wrong: the sequence end matches TRBJ2-7 better. CDR3 length: 16 residues. Germline CDR1 MNHEY, CDR2 SMNVEV (reference sequence). Here the CDR3 reads CASSLWGDSSSYEQYF. The CDR3 region has the DNA TGTGCCAGCAGTTTGTGGGGGGACAGTAGCTCCTACGAGCAGTACTTC.

This clone is classed as medium-sized. The J gene is TRBJ2-7, the V gene TRBV6-1; 11 bases map to TRBD2. V lost 1 base and J lost 6; bases outside the gene matches: 5. CDR1 and CDR2 (germline): MNHNS, SASEGT. CDR3 length: 15 amino acids. The DNA of the CDR3 is TGTGCCAGCAGTGAAGAAGGGACTAGCGGTGTCGAGCAGTACTTC. It is translated as CASSEEGTSGVEQYF.

The chain combines TRBV5-1 with TRBJ2-5; D gene ambiguous. The CDR3 contains 14 residues. Deletions cut 0 bases from V and 2 bases from J, with 8 bases between. The germline gives CDR1 SGHRS, CDR2 YFSETQ. CDR3 residues: CASSLELLQETQYF. The CDR3 DNA follows: TGCGCCAGCAGCTTGGAGCTCCTTCAAGAGACCCAGTACTTC.

This clone appeared a few times. The V and J genes are TRBV6-5 and TRBJ1-2; 7 nucleotides match TRBD1. With V trimmed by 6 bases and J by 3 bases, 4 bases remained unmatched. The CDR3 extends over 13 amino acids. From germline, CDR1 is MNHEY and CDR2 SVGAGI. CDR3 coding DNA: TGTGCCAGCAGGGCCCAGGGGGACTATGGCTACACCTTC. Translated, it gives CASRAQGDYGYTF.

This clone was detected only a few times. The chain has TRBV2 and TRBJ1-1; D perhaps matches TRBD1 (5 bases). The ends were cut back, 3 bases at V and 1 base at J, with 9 bases in the middle. This CDR3 comprises 14 residues. The germline V gene encodes CDR1 SNHLY and CDR2 FYNNEI. The CDR3 DNA reads TGTGCCAGCAGTGACCTCACAGGGAACACTGAAGCTTTCTTT. It specifies CASSDLTGNTEAFF.

The rearrangement uses TRBV5-8 and TRBJ2-5; weak D call: TRBD2 (5 bases). From germline, CDR1 is SGHTS and CDR2 YDEGEE. V was clipped by 0 bases and J by 7 bases, with 13 bases between them. The CDR3 spans 14 residues. Here the CDR3 reads CASSLGLSWGTQYF. The CDR3 nucleotides read TGTGCCAGCAGCTTGGGACTATCCTGGGGGACCCAGTACTTC.

The chain uses TRBV6-1 and TRBJ2-7, with 11 bases identical to TRBD2. CDR3 length: 14 amino acids. The J segment lost 1 base and the V segment lost 6 bases, leaving 2 bases of the junction unmatched. Germline values: CDR1 MNHNS, CDR2 SASEGT. The CDR3 coding sequence is TGTGCCAGCAGACTAGCGGGAGCATCCTACGAGCAGTACTTC. Protein: CASRLAGASYEQYF.

The chain employs TRBV4-3 and TRBJ2-7; tentatively, D is TRBD2 (6 bases). V was trimmed by 4 bases and J by 3 bases, leaving 16 bases between them. This CDR3 has 15 amino acids. Germline V CDR1 and CDR2: LGHNA, YSLEER. The CDR3 loop reads CASSLSPGENYEQYF. The CDR3 coding sequence is TGCGCCAGCAGCCTGTCCCCGGGAGAGAACTACGAGCAGTACTTC.